Presented here are 29 T cell receptor beta chains from one specimen sequenced in a study of cytotoxic CD8 clonotypes in ibrutinib-treated CLL. Data came from immunoSEQ multiplex PCR; TCRdb stores just in-frame clones and leaves some out. The sample has a few hundred thousand clones, roughly 80% seen once. The specimen comprised PBMCs, sampled before ibrutinib treatment. The receptors were sampled from a human donor with chronic lymphocytic leukemia.

The gene calls are TRBV25-1 and TRBJ2-7; D remains ambiguous. V dropped 2 bases and J dropped 0 bases, with 14 bases sitting between them. CDR3 length: 16 amino acids. The germline gives CDR1 MGHDK, CDR2 SYGVNS. The CDR3 sequence is CASSEGRVGNSYEQYF. In DNA, the CDR3 is TGTGCCAGCAGTGAAGGTCGGGTCGGCAACTCCTACGAGCAGTACTTC.

Only a few counts were recorded for this clone. This chain connects TRBV5-1 to TRBJ1-3; D ambiguous. CDR1 is SGHRS, CDR2 YFSETQ, per germline. This CDR3 is 16 amino acids long. The V and J ends lost 0 bases and 3 bases respectively, with 13 bases between them. In DNA, the CDR3 is TGCGCCAGCAGCTTGGGTGCTGGGGATGGTGGAAACACCATATATTTT. Protein product: CASSLGAGDGGNTIYF.

The V gene is TRBV7-2, the J gene TRBJ1-4; 8 nucleotides align to TRBD1. V was pared by 1 base and J by 8 bases, with 6 bases of the junction left unmatched. CDR3 size: 15 residues. CDR1 and CDR2 (germline): SGHTA, FQGNSA. CDR3 sequence (DNA): TGTGCCAGCAGCTTAGGTTCCGGGACAGGAGAAAAACTGTTTTTT. Translation gives CASSLGSGTGEKLFF. Filled out from reference TRBV7-2 and TRBJ1-4, the complete variable domain reads GAGVSQSPSNKVTEKGKDVELRCDPISGHTALYWYRQSLGQGLEFLIYFQGNSAPDKSGLPSDRFSAERTGGSVSTLTIQRTQQEDSAVYLCASSLGSGTGEKLFFGSGTQLSVL.

In DNA form, the CDR3 reads TGTGCCAGCAGCTTGGGAGCGACGCTCTCCTACGAGCAGTACTTC. Protein: CASSLGATLSYEQYF. V is TRBV5-6 and J is TRBJ2-7; D remains unclear. Germline V gene sequence: CDR1 SGHDT, CDR2 YYEEEE. V shed 0 bases and J shed 0 bases, with 10 bases lying between them. The CDR3 totals 15 residues. Together with reference TRBV5-6 and TRBJ2-7, the CDR3 gives the full variable domain: DAGVTQSPTHLIKTRGQQVTLRCSPKSGHDTVSWYQQALGQGPQFIFQYYEEEERQRGNFPDRFSGHQFPNYSSELNVNALLLGDSALYLCASSLGATLSYEQYFGPGTRLTVT.

Notes on this clone: Within the sample, other DNA sequences also encode this same CDR3. The chain recombines TRBV6-5 with TRBJ1-2; D is unclear. The V and J ends lost 2 bases and 1 base respectively, with 8 bases between them. CDR1 is MNHEY, CDR2 SVGAGI, per germline. The CDR3 extends over 14 amino acids. The CDR3 is CASSYGGSNYGYTF. In nucleotides, the CDR3 is TGTGCCAGCAGTTACGGAGGCAGTAACTATGGCTACACCTTC.

This chain links TRBV28 with TRBJ1-5; no clear D gene. Germline V gene lookup returns CDR1 MDHEN and CDR2 SYDVKM. V lost 5 bases and J lost 11, with 16 bases in between. This CDR3 region has 13 residues. CDR3 loop: CASSPRGIRSQHF. In DNA form, the CDR3 reads TGTGCCAGCAGTCCCCGGGGTATCAGGTCCCAGCATTTT.

The rearrangement uses TRBV5-4 and TRBJ1-1; TRBD1 matches 8 bases. CDR1 is SGHNT and CDR2 is YYREEE in the germline V gene (reference sequence). The CDR3 consists of 15 residues. After removal of 3 bases from V and 4 bases from J, the junction contained 8 bases not matched to a gene. The DNA of the CDR3 is TGTGCCAGCAGCTACATGGACAGGGCGGCCACTGAAGCTTTCTTT. Translating it yields CASSYMDRAATEAFF. The full variable domain, in which reference TRBV5-4 and TRBJ1-1 provide the parts outside the CDR3, is ETGVTQSPTHLIKTRGQQVTLRCSSQSGHNTVSWYQQALGQGPQFIFQYYREEENGRGNFPPRFSGLQFPNYSSELNVNALELDDSALYLCASSYMDRAATEAFFGQGTRLTVV.

A note on this clone: Other DNA sequences in this sample translate to the same CDR3. The V gene is TRBV6-5, the J gene TRBJ2-7; D is uncertain. Germline assignment: CDR1 MNHEY and CDR2 SVGAGI. The ends were cut back, 0 bases at V and 6 bases at J, with 3 bases in the middle. This CDR3 is built from 11 residues. This chain's CDR3 is CASSYSSEQYF. Here the CDR3 DNA reads TGTGCCAGCAGTTACTCTTCCGAGCAGTACTTC.

This CDR3 is CASSLFGRDEAFF. The DNA for the CDR3 is TGTGCCAGCAGCTTATTTGGGCGGGATGAAGCTTTCTTT. This chain links TRBV7-3 with TRBJ1-1; D is undetermined. V lost 2 bases to trimming and J lost 7 bases, with 11 bases between them. CDR3 length: 13 amino acids. Germline V CDR1 and CDR2: SGHTA, FQGTGA.

The V gene is TRBV7-3, the J gene TRBJ2-7, with D maybe TRBD2 (5 bases). Deletions cut 5 bases from V and 5 bases from J, with 13 bases between. The CDR3 is made up of 13 amino acids. Germline CDR1 reads SGHTA; CDR2 reads FQGTGA. The CDR3 loop reads CASSRGFGDEQYF. Here the CDR3 DNA reads TGTGCCAGCAGCCGAGGGTTCGGGGACGAGCAGTACTTC.

The chain has TRBV7-2 and TRBJ2-7; unclear D gene. CDR1 and CDR2 (germline): SGHTA, FQGNSA. The ends were cut back, 1 base at V and 4 bases at J, with 17 bases in the middle. This CDR3 region has 16 residues. In DNA form, the CDR3 reads TGTGCCAGCAGCTTAGAGCCGGTCTCTATGGGATACGAGCAGTACTTC. Translation gives CASSLEPVSMGYEQYF.

A single count supports this clone. The chain employs TRBV13 and TRBJ2-1; the match to TRBD1 covers 11 bases. There are 15 residues in the CDR3. The V gene's germline CDR1 is PRHDT and CDR2 FYEKMQ (reference sequence). Trimming took 5 bases from V and 4 from J; bases not matched to a gene: 4. The CDR3 DNA follows: TGTGCCAGCAGCCCGGACAGGGGGCCTTACAATGAGCAGTTCTTC. Translated, it gives CASSPDRGPYNEQFF.

This chain connects TRBV28 to TRBJ2-7; TRBD1 matches at 8 bases. With V trimmed by 5 bases and J by 2 bases, 8 bases remained unmatched. Germline CDR1 and CDR2: MDHEN and SYDVKM. This CDR3 has 15 residues. The CDR3 DNA reads TGTGCCAGCAGTGGTTCGGACAGGGTCCCCTACGAGCAGTACTTC. This encodes CASSGSDRVPYEQYF.

The V call is TRBV6-1, the J call TRBJ1-5; no definite D call. Germline V gene sequence: CDR1 MNHNS, CDR2 SASEGT. Between the trimmed V and J ends, which lost 4 bases and 2 bases, there was a span of 18 bases. This CDR3 is built from 17 residues. The CDR3 DNA follows: TGTGCCAGCAGTGCCCTCGGCGGTAGGGAAGGCAATCAGCCCCAGCATTTT. This codes for CASSALGGREGNQPQHF.

V gene TRBV13 combines with J gene TRBJ1-5; unclear D gene. V was pared by 0 bases and J by 3 bases, with 3 bases between. This CDR3 comprises 13 residues. Germline lookup yields CDR1 PRHDT and CDR2 FYEKMQ (reference sequence). DNA of the CDR3: TGTGCCAGCAGCTTAGGGGCCAATCAGCCCCAGCATTTT. Protein sequence: CASSLGANQPQHF. The full variable domain, rest sourced from reference TRBV13 and TRBJ1-5, is AAGVIQSPRHLIKEKRETATLKCYPIPRHDTVYWYQQGPGQDPQFLISFYEKMQSDKGSIPDRFSAQQFSDYHSELNMSSLELGDSALYFCASSLGANQPQHFGDGTRLSIL.

The chain is built from TRBV15 and TRBJ2-1; D not resolved. Trimming stripped 0 bases from V and 3 bases from J, with 9 bases between. Germline CDR1 is LNHNV and CDR2 is YYDKDF (reference sequence). This CDR3 is built from 15 residues. This CDR3 is CATSRDLGGYNEQFF. The CDR3 DNA is TGTGCCACCAGCAGAGATCTGGGTGGCTACAATGAGCAGTTCTTC.

The chain has TRBV5-1 and TRBJ2-7, with D possibly being TRBD1 (6 bases). The germline CDR1 and CDR2 sequences are SGHRS and YFSETQ. This CDR3 has 16 residues. V was pared by 1 base and J by 2 bases, with 16 bases between. CDR3 protein: CASSLKEGVKTYEQYF. In DNA, the CDR3 is TGCGCCAGCAGCTTGAAAGAGGGGGTGAAAACCTACGAGCAGTACTTC.

This clone was seen just once. CDR3 region: CASSSEQGEKLFF. CDR3 in DNA: TGCGCCAGCAGCTCAGAACAGGGCGAAAAACTGTTTTTT. The rearrangement joins TRBV5-1 to TRBJ1-4, with D tentatively TRBD1 (6 bases). Per the germline V gene, CDR1 is SGHRS and CDR2 is YFSETQ. The CDR3 runs to 13 residues. Trimming left V 3 bases short and J 8 bases short, with 11 bases between.

The chain joins TRBV2 to TRBJ2-5; D uncertain. Trimming stripped 6 bases from V and 0 bases from J, with 8 bases between. Germline V CDR1 and CDR2: SNHLY, FYNNEI. This CDR3 spans 13 amino acids. The CDR3 bases are TGTGCCAGCAGCCCTGAGTACCAAGAGACCCAGTACTTC. This gives the protein CASSPEYQETQYF.

V usage is TRBV7-9 and J usage is TRBJ1-1, with D maybe TRBD1 (5 bases). Germline lookup yields CDR1 SEHNR and CDR2 FQNEAQ (reference sequence). The CDR3 spans 14 residues. Trimming cost V 5 bases and J 0 bases, with 10 bases left between them. CDR3 in DNA: TGTGCCAGCAGCGCCGGGGGGATGAACACTGAAGCTTTCTTT. Protein product: CASSAGGMNTEAFF.

V gene TRBV7-3 combines with J gene TRBJ2-1, with 13 bases fitting TRBD2. The V gene end was trimmed by 5 bases and the J gene end by 5 bases; junction bases not matched to a gene: 6. The CDR3 is 16 residues long. From germline, CDR1 is SGHTA and CDR2 FQGTGA. The CDR3 is CASSPYGLAGDNEQFF. The DNA for the CDR3 is TGTGCCAGCAGCCCATACGGACTAGCGGGAGACAATGAGCAGTTCTTC.

A few counts support this clone. V usage is TRBV19 and J usage is TRBJ1-2, with D uncertain. Trimming removed 1 base from V and 3 bases from J, with 12 bases in between. The germline V gene has CDR1 LNHDA and CDR2 SQIVND (reference sequence). The CDR3 covers 15 residues. The CDR3 reads CASSIVQEAYYGYTF. CDR3 coding DNA: TGTGCCAGTAGTATAGTTCAGGAGGCATACTATGGCTACACCTTC.

This sequence joins TRBV27 and TRBJ2-7; 8 bases fit TRBD1. Unmatched junction bases numbered 4, after V lost 6 bases and J lost 3 bases. The CDR3 sequence is 13 residues long. Per germline, CDR1 MNHEY and CDR2 SMNVEV (reference sequence). The CDR3 loop is CASRYGTGYEQYF. CDR3 coding DNA: TGTGCCAGCAGGTATGGGACAGGCTACGAGCAGTACTTC.

The chain joins TRBV7-9 to TRBJ2-7; D possibly corresponds to TRBD1 (6 bases). The CDR3 totals 14 residues. Germline V gene sequence: CDR1 SEHNR, CDR2 FQNEAQ (reference sequence). The V gene lost 5 bases and the J gene lost 5 bases, with 16 bases spanning the gap. CDR3 sequence: CASSHEDRWHEQYF. The CDR3, as DNA: TGTGCCAGCAGCCATGAGGACAGATGGCACGAGCAGTACTTC. Variable domain in full (rest from reference TRBV7-9 and TRBJ2-7): DTGVSQNPRHKITKRGQNVTFRCDPISEHNRLYWYRQTLGQGPEFLTYFQNEAQLEKSRLLSDRFSAERPKGSFSTLEIQRTEQGDSAMYLCASSHEDRWHEQYFGPGTRLTVT.

This sequence joins TRBV7-2 and TRBJ2-7; TRBD2 aligns across 16 bases. Germline loops: CDR1 SGHTA, CDR2 FQGNSA. This CDR3 has 16 residues. V lost 5 bases to trimming and J lost 5 bases; unmatched junction nucleotides: 6. CDR3 in amino acids: CASSAGGTSGRDEQYF. The DNA of the CDR3 is TGTGCCAGCAGCGCGGGGGGGACTAGCGGGAGGGACGAGCAGTACTTC.

The chain uses TRBV2 and TRBJ1-1; D gene ambiguous. The germline CDR1 and CDR2 sequences are SNHLY and FYNNEI. The CDR3 covers 12 residues. Trimming removed 8 bases at V and 4 bases at J, with 11 bases between. For the CDR3, the DNA is TGTGCCAGCCTCGAAGGACTCACTGAAGCTTTCTTT. Amino acid sequence: CASLEGLTEAFF.

This chain uses TRBV9 with TRBJ1-3; no reliable D call. Trimming left V 0 bases short and J 2 bases short, with 9 bases between. Germline lookup yields CDR1 SGDLS and CDR2 YYNGEE. This CDR3 region has 15 residues. The CDR3 bases are TGTGCCAGCAGCGTAGGGTGGGGAACTGGAAACACCATATATTTT. Translating it yields CASSVGWGTGNTIYF.

The rearrangement uses TRBV4-2 and TRBJ2-1; D perhaps matches TRBD2 (7 bases). This CDR3 contains 17 residues. The germline V gene encodes CDR1 LGHNA and CDR2 YNFKEQ. V lost 4 bases, J lost 6 bases, and 22 bases lay in between. CDR3 sequence reads: CASSPGPTAGATNEQFF. As DNA, the CDR3 is TGTGCCAGCAGCCCAGGGCCGACCGCGGGGGCTACCAATGAGCAGTTCTTC.

The chain recombines TRBV28 with TRBJ1-5; 8 positions agree with TRBD1. This CDR3 has 14 residues. V was clipped by 6 bases and J by 6 bases; unmatched bases: 7. Germline CDR1 and CDR2: MDHEN and SYDVKM. The CDR3 reads CASRDRGFTQPQHF. In DNA form, the CDR3 reads TGTGCCAGCAGAGACAGGGGTTTTACTCAGCCCCAGCATTTT. The whole variable domain, filled in from reference TRBV28 and TRBJ1-5, reads DVKVTQSSRYLVKRTGEKVFLECVQDMDHENMFWYRQDPGLGLRLIYFSYDVKMKEKGDIPEGYSVSREKKERFSLILESASTNQTSMYLCASRDRGFTQPQHFGDGTRLSIL.